Following are 8 T cell receptor beta chains from one sample sequenced in a study of cytomegalovirus exposure and HLA in healthy donors. Assay used: immunoSEQ multiplex PCR; TCRdb lists only in-frame clones, some missing. Of around 400,000 clones in the sample, just over 85% were seen once. The specimen was PBMCs. Receptors originate from a woman younger than 30 in good health and CMV-seronegative.

V and J are TRBV2 and TRBJ2-6; 7 bases are shared with TRBD1. CDR3 length: 18 amino acids. Germline V gene data show CDR1 as SNHLY and CDR2 as FYNNEI. Unmatched junction bases numbered 8, after V lost 3 bases and J lost 0 bases. The chain's CDR3 is CASSEDRLAVSGANVLTF. CDR3 coding DNA: TGTGCCAGCAGTGAGGACAGGCTCGCTGTCTCTGGGGCCAACGTCCTGACTTTC. The full variable domain, in which reference TRBV2 and TRBJ2-6 provide the parts outside the CDR3, is EPEVTQTPSHQVTQMGQEVILRCVPISNHLYFYWYRQILGQKVEFLVSFYNNEISEKSEIFDDQFSVERPDGSNFTLKIRSTKLEDSAMYFCASSEDRLAVSGANVLTFGAGSRLTVL.

This chain uses TRBV6-1 with TRBJ1-1; TRBD1 matches at 7 bases. This CDR3 is built from 14 residues. V dropped 6 bases and J dropped 6; count of bases not matched to a gene: 10. Germline CDR1 is MNHNS and CDR2 is SASEGT. The CDR3 DNA follows: TGTGCCAGCAGAATAACAGGGGTTCTATCTGAAGCTTTCTTT. Encoded protein: CASRITGVLSEAFF.

The genes are TRBV28 and TRBJ1-1; D is perhaps TRBD1 (5 bases). There are 11 residues in the CDR3. Germline V gene data show CDR1 as MDHEN and CDR2 as SYDVKM. Between the trimmed V and J ends, which lost 7 bases and 6 bases, there was a span of 9 bases. The CDR3 sequence is CASIWGAEAFF. The CDR3 DNA follows: TGTGCCAGCATCTGGGGCGCTGAAGCTTTCTTT.

The chain has TRBV5-1 and TRBJ2-1; the D gene is possibly TRBD2 (6 bases). Trimming took off 3 bases at V and 7 bases at J, with 20 bases between the two ends. Looked up from germline, CDR1 is SGHRS and CDR2 is YFSETQ. This CDR3 is built from 16 residues. This chain's CDR3 is CASSSPRGSLQNEQFF. The CDR3 bases are TGCGCCAGCAGCTCCCCCCGGGGGTCTCTTCAAAATGAGCAGTTCTTC.

The chain joins TRBV7-2 to TRBJ2-7, with D unclear. The germline V gene has CDR1 SGHTA and CDR2 FQGNSA. CDR3 length: 12 amino acids. V lost 8 bases and J 3 bases, leaving 11 bases between the germline ends. CDR3 loop: CASSIFNYEQYF. The CDR3 bases are TGTGCCAGCTCTATTTTCAACTACGAGCAGTACTTC. Drawing the rest from reference TRBV7-2 and TRBJ2-7, the complete variable domain is GAGVSQSPSNKVTEKGKDVELRCDPISGHTALYWYRQSLGQGLEFLIYFQGNSAPDKSGLPSDRFSAERTGGSVSTLTIQRTQQEDSAVYLCASSIFNYEQYFGPGTRLTVT.

This clone was recorded once. This chain joins TRBV5-3 and TRBJ2-7; perhaps TRBD2 as D (6 bases). TRBV5-3 is filed as an ORF, its function uncertain. This CDR3 is 16 amino acids long. Deletions cut 4 bases from V and 7 bases from J, with 24 bases between. The CDR3, as DNA: TGTGCCAGAAGCCCCAGCCCCGGGACTCCCATTTCAGAGCAGTACTTC. Its protein is CARSPSPGTPISEQYF.

The chain employs TRBV5-1 and TRBJ2-1; D gene unclear. The CDR3 sequence is 12 residues long. Germline V gene data show CDR1 as SGHRS and CDR2 as YFSETQ. Trimming left V 0 bases short and J 7 bases short, with 5 bases between. This CDR3 is CASSLGANEQFF. The CDR3 DNA follows: TGCGCCAGCAGCTTGGGCGCGAATGAGCAGTTCTTC.

The V and J genes are TRBV7-9 and TRBJ1-4; 7 positions match TRBD1. Trimming at V came to 4 bases and at J to 0 bases, leaving 5 bases not matched to a gene. The CDR3 has 16 amino acids. Germline V gene lookup returns CDR1 SEHNR and CDR2 FQNEAQ (reference sequence). CDR3 protein: CASSWGQRPTNEKLFF. CDR3 coding DNA: TGTGCCAGCAGCTGGGGACAGCGTCCAACTAATGAAAAACTGTTTTTT.